The 3 T cell receptor beta chains in this list originate from one sample, sequenced in a study of CD8+CD57+ T cells in acquired aplastic anemia. TCR beta VDJ combinations and CDR3 sequences were profiled from genomic DNA. From the reads, TCRdb called clonotypes with MiXCR, one entry per CDR3 protein. The table has some 280,000 distinct CDR3 sequences, around 60% seen once. Sequenced material: sorted CD4+, CD8+, or CD8+CD57+ T cells (not recorded which) from PBMCs. The receptor set was obtained from a human donor with severe aplastic anemia or a healthy control (not recorded which).

This clonotype showed up many times. The chain uses TRBV9 and TRBJ2-1; D unresolved. With 5 bases removed from V and 0 bases from J, the gap between germline ends came to 12 bases. Germline CDR1 SGDLS, CDR2 YYNGEE. The CDR3 runs to 15 residues. CDR3: CASSPSSFSYNEQFF. CDR3 DNA: TGTGCCAGCAGTCCCTCTAGTTTCTCCTACAATGAGCAGTTCTTC.

This chain links TRBV24-1 with TRBJ1-5; TRBD1 matches 7 bases. Germline CDR1 reads KGHDR; CDR2 reads SFDVKD. The length of the CDR3 is 17 residues. Trimming removed 3 bases from V and 11 bases from J; junction bases left unmatched: 18. The CDR3 sequence is CATSDRPGTEDQETQHF. DNA of the CDR3: TGTGCCACCAGTGATAGGCCCGGGACAGAAGACCAAGAGACCCAGCATTTT.

This clonotype was seen ten or more times. The genes are TRBV7-3 and TRBJ2-5; D is perhaps TRBD1 (5 bases). With 5 bases removed from V and 5 bases from J, the gap between germline ends came to 12 bases. This CDR3 region has 13 residues. Germline V gene sequence: CDR1 SGHTA, CDR2 FQGTGA. The CDR3 is CASSKGQTETQYF. CDR3 DNA: TGTGCCAGCAGCAAAGGACAAACCGAGACCCAGTACTTC.